This T cell receptor beta chain was obtained from a study of T cells in Graves' hyperthyroidism and ophthalmopathy. This clonotype was recorded at least ten times. Authors of the study amplified TCR beta CDR3 regions from RNA transcripts. RT-PCR in the first round (using the HTBI primer set) targeted the TCR CDR3. Each CDR3 protein is one row after TCRdb ran MiXCR on the multiplex PCR reads. Of 550,000 to 700,000 distinct CDR3 sequences in the sample, under 15% were seen once. Germline CDR1 reads SEHNR; CDR2 reads FQNEAQ (reference sequence). V was trimmed by 1 base and J by 1 base, leaving 10 bases between them. The CDR3 sequence is 15 residues long.

The receptor was isolated from a woman between 40 and 50 years old with Graves' ophthalmopathy. The chain is built from TRBV7-9 and TRBJ1-1; D is uncertain. Sequencing was carried out using blood. The CDR3 protein is CASSLDGEPNTEAFF. In DNA, the CDR3 is TGTGCCAGCAGCTTAGATGGGGAACCGAACACTGAAGCTTTCTTT. Variable domain in full (rest from reference TRBV7-9 and TRBJ1-1): DTGVSQNPRHKITKRGQNVTFRCDPISEHNRLYWYRQTLGQGPEFLTYFQNEAQLEKSRLLSDRFSAERPKGSFSTLEIQRTEQGDSAMYLCASSLDGEPNTEAFFGQGTRLTVV.